This T cell receptor beta chain appears in the sequencing data of a study of identifying expanded T cells in peripheral blood. This table comes from immunoSEQ multiplex PCR, and its TCRdb copy is limited to in-frame clones, with some not included. The table has tens of thousands of clones, 85% to 90% seen once. Study-wide results and caveats: Differentially abundant clones: roughly 1.2 between replicates, just under 17 at approximately 13 days, approximately 18 at four. Clone count variance between approximately two-week samples rose with total template count.

Healthy donors had no documented immune events, such as infections, while sampled. A remark on this clone: Its antigen is not known.

The CDR3 has 15 residues. V was pared by 3 bases and J by 3 bases, with 10 bases between. CDR1 and CDR2 from the germline V gene are SGDLS and YYNGEE. Source material: blood. This sequence was found in a person aged 18 to 69 in good health. The chain has TRBV9 and TRBJ2-6; maybe TRBD1 (5 bases). CDR3 nucleotide sequence: TGTGCCAGCAGCGGGCCAGGACATGGGGCCAACGTCCTGACTTTC. This codes for CASSGPGHGANVLTF.